These 8 T cell receptor beta chains originate from one sample sequenced in a study of shared clonotypes between healthy human individuals. Naive CD8 cells were CD45RO-negative, positively selected for CCR7, excluding terminally differentiated effector memory CD45RA+ cells. The assay was immunoSEQ multiplex PCR, and TCRdb's table has in-frame clones only and misses some. The sample includes roughly 550,000 clones, nearly 97% of them seen just once. The material sequenced was naive CD8+ T cells sorted from blood. These receptors originate from a woman aged 25 to 39 in good health.

This chain connects TRBV29-1 to TRBJ2-7, with D possibly called TRBD1 or TRBD2 (6 bases each). This CDR3 comprises 12 residues. V gave up 3 bases and J gave up 6 bases, with 12 bases separating them. In germline, CDR1 is SQVTM, CDR2 ANQGSEA. The CDR3, as DNA: TGCAGCGTTGATTTTGGGGGGCCCGAGCAGTACTTC. It encodes CSVDFGGPEQYF.

This chain joins TRBV7-8 and TRBJ2-2, with 7 nucleotides matching TRBD2. The CDR3 consists of 16 residues. Germline V CDR1 and CDR2: SGHVS, FQNEAQ. The V gene end was trimmed by 7 bases and the J gene end by 2 bases; junction bases not matched to a gene: 10. Written as DNA, the CDR3 is TGTGCCAGCACCCAGTTAGGCGGGAGTAACACCGGGGAGCTGTTTTTT. As protein: CASTQLGGSNTGELFF.

This clone was picked up one time. V usage is TRBV7-6 and J usage is TRBJ2-5; 9 nucleotides agree with TRBD2. V was pared by 5 bases and J by 5 bases, with 9 bases of the junction left unmatched. The CDR3 runs 15 residues. Germline CDR1 SGHVS, CDR2 FNYEAQ. CDR3 protein: CASSIESSGIETQYF. DNA for the CDR3: TGTGCCAGCAGCATCGAATCTAGCGGGATCGAGACCCAGTACTTC.

The rearrangement joins TRBV4-1 to TRBJ1-2; 11 bases match TRBD1. CDR1 is MGHRA, CDR2 YSYEKL, per germline. With 1 base clipped from V and 4 bases from J, the junction kept 2 bases outside the gene matches. This CDR3 has 15 residues. This chain's CDR3 is CASSQGTGGLYGYTF. The DNA for the CDR3 is TGCGCCAGCAGCCAAGGGACAGGGGGCCTCTATGGCTACACCTTC.

The chain recombines TRBV27 with TRBJ2-7, with 8 bases identical to TRBD2. CDR3 length equals 16 residues. CDR1 is MNHEY, CDR2 SMNVEV, per germline (reference sequence). V trimming: 4 bases; J trimming: 5 bases; junction bases outside the gene matches: 13. The CDR3 region has the DNA TGTGCCAGCAGTTGGGGTTTAGCGGGACTGGCCGACGAGCAGTACTTC. It is translated as CASSWGLAGLADEQYF.

This rearrangement joins TRBV9 to TRBJ2-3; 8 bases agree with TRBD1. The CDR3 extends over 15 amino acids. Germline values: CDR1 SGDLS, CDR2 YYNGEE. J lost 4 bases, V lost 2 bases, and 6 bases had no gene match. DNA for the CDR3: TGTGCCAGCAGCGTGCAGGGGGCCTGGGCAGATACGCAGTATTTT. Translated, it gives CASSVQGAWADTQYF.

The rearrangement links TRBV30 to TRBJ1-1; possible D gene TRBD1, 5 bases. In germline, CDR1 is GTSNPN, CDR2 SVGIG (reference sequence). V was clipped by 0 bases and J by 5 bases, with 13 bases between them. This CDR3 contains 14 residues. The CDR3 coding sequence is TGTGCCTGGAGTGTTGGGCAGGGAGGGACTGAAGCTTTCTTT. It codes for CAWSVGQGGTEAFF.

The gene calls are TRBV7-6 and TRBJ2-7, with 7 positions matching TRBD1. This CDR3 has 16 amino acids. CDR1 and CDR2 from the germline V gene are SGHVS and FNYEAQ. With 5 bases clipped from V and 4 bases from J, the junction kept 14 bases outside the gene matches. In nucleotides, the CDR3 is TGTGCCAGCAGCCCCATGTTACGGACAGGAGGATACGAGCAGTACTTC. Protein product: CASSPMLRTGGYEQYF.